Shown below are 31 T cell receptor beta chains from a single sample sequenced in a study of cytomegalovirus exposure and HLA in healthy donors (dated by TCRdb to about 2017). Libraries were made using the immunoSEQ multiplex PCR assay. A mixture of 60 forward primers for TCR Vbeta segments and 13 reverse primers for TCR Jbeta segments was used in the multiplex PCR. TCRdb retrieved this table from immuneACCESS and kept in-frame rearrangements only. Not all clones are present; in checked studies, unresolved V genes account for under half, and no reason is known for the remainder. For this sample the table gives about 130,000 clones, of which 84% were detected only once. The ten largest clonotypes hold less than 3% of the sample. The sample was PBMCs. These receptors all come from a man over 45 in good health and CMV-seronegative.

The rearrangement links TRBV27 to TRBJ2-3, with a possible D match to TRBD1 (5 bases). The germline V gene has CDR1 MNHEY and CDR2 SMNVEV (reference sequence). This CDR3 region has 14 residues. Between the trimmed V and J ends, which lost 3 bases and 4 bases, there was a span of 11 bases. The CDR3 spells CASSFTGWADTQYF. CDR3 sequence (DNA): TGTGCCAGCAGTTTCACAGGTTGGGCAGATACGCAGTATTTT.

This sequence joins TRBV20-1 and TRBJ1-2; D gene uncertain. The V end was cut by 5 bases, the J end by 7 bases, with 11 bases between. The length of the CDR3 is 11 residues. From germline, CDR1 is DFQATT and CDR2 SNEGSKA (reference sequence). The CDR3 loop is CSAGSPVGYTF. Written as DNA, the CDR3 is TGCAGTGCTGGGAGCCCGGTTGGCTACACCTTC.

The genes are TRBV7-6 and TRBJ2-3; maybe TRBD1 (5 bases). This CDR3 comprises 12 residues. Germline V gives CDR1 SGHVS, CDR2 FNYEAQ. Trimming took off 5 bases at V and 8 bases at J, with 11 bases between the two ends. The CDR3 sequence is CASSPGQGTQYF. In nucleotides, the CDR3 is TGTGCCAGCAGCCCCGGGCAGGGTACGCAGTATTTT.

The rearrangement uses TRBV19 and TRBJ2-5, with 10 bases aligning to TRBD2. V trimming: 6 bases; J trimming: 5 bases; junction bases outside the gene matches: 9. CDR3 length equals 15 residues. Germline V CDR1 and CDR2: LNHDA, SQIVND (reference sequence). CDR3 bases: TGTGCCAGTAGGTCCGGAGCGGGGGGGCCGGAGACCCAGTACTTC. Translated, it gives CASRSGAGGPETQYF.

The chain couples TRBV5-1 to TRBJ1-2; D remains unclear. From germline, CDR1 is SGHRS and CDR2 YFSETQ. Trimming left V 0 bases short and J 0 bases short, with 18 bases between. The CDR3 length is 18 residues. The CDR3 coding sequence is TGCGCCAGCAGCTTGGCTATAACGGGGAGTATCACTAACTATGGCTACACCTTC. Amino acids: CASSLAITGSITNYGYTF.

The chain has TRBV10-1 and TRBJ2-5; tentatively, D is TRBD2 (6 bases). The J call may be faulty, since TRBJ2-7 better matches the DNA end. Germline V CDR1 and CDR2: WNHNN, SYGVQD (reference sequence). The CDR3 is 12 amino acids. The CDR3 reads CASSEGGIEQYF. The CDR3 coding sequence is TGCGCCAGCAGTGAAGGAGGGATCGAGCAGTACTTC.

The chain has TRBV18 and TRBJ2-3; the match to TRBD2 covers 8 bases. Germline CDR1 is KGHSH and CDR2 is LQKENI. This CDR3 is 15 amino acids long. V shed 1 base and J 4 bases; nucleotides not matched to a gene: 4. The CDR3 sequence: CASSPRAGAPDTQYF. CDR3 nucleotides: TGTGCCAGCTCACCACGAGCGGGGGCCCCAGATACGCAGTATTTT.

The V gene is TRBV10-2, the J gene TRBJ2-2, with D maybe TRBD2 (5 bases). The CDR3 sequence is 13 residues long. CDR1 and CDR2 from the germline V gene are WSHSY and SAAADI. V was clipped by 10 bases and J by 4 bases, with 13 bases between them. CDR3 DNA sequence: TGCGCCAACGCGGAGGAGATCACCGGGGAGCTGTTTTTT. Its translation is CANAEEITGELFF.

V usage is TRBV4-2 and J usage is TRBJ2-1; weak D call: TRBD2 (6 bases). The germline V gene encodes CDR1 LGHNA and CDR2 YNFKEQ. The CDR3 contains 15 residues. V was clipped by 4 bases and J by 6 bases, with 16 bases between them. The CDR3 loop is CASSLASDGPNEQFF. CDR3 bases: TGTGCCAGCAGCCTTGCTAGCGATGGTCCCAATGAGCAGTTCTTC.

This clone showed up just a few times. The gene calls are TRBV5-4 and TRBJ2-7, with D possibly being TRBD2 (6 bases). The CDR3 spans 16 residues. The germline gives CDR1 SGHNT, CDR2 YYREEE (reference sequence). V lost 4 bases and J 0 bases, leaving 17 bases between the germline ends. The CDR3 DNA follows: TGTGCCAGCAGCCCAGGGACTGGAGCTTCCTCCTACGAGCAGTACTTC. This encodes CASSPGTGASSYEQYF. Full variable domain (rest looked up from reference TRBV5-4 and TRBJ2-7): ETGVTQSPTHLIKTRGQQVTLRCSSQSGHNTVSWYQQALGQGPQFIFQYYREEENGRGNFPPRFSGLQFPNYSSELNVNALELDDSALYLCASSPGTGASSYEQYFGPGTRLTVT.

The chain combines TRBV18 with TRBJ1-4; D call uncertain. Germline loops: CDR1 KGHSH, CDR2 LQKENI. The V end was cut by 2 bases, the J end by 3 bases, with 10 bases between. This CDR3 is 15 amino acids long. For the CDR3, the DNA is TGTGCCAGCTCACCAAGAGGGCAGGCTAATGAAAAACTGTTTTTT. Protein product: CASSPRGQANEKLFF.

The rearrangement links TRBV5-5 to TRBJ2-1, with a weak D call TRBD2 (5 bases). V was shortened by 6 bases and J by 9 bases, with 16 bases between the two germline ends. This CDR3 is built from 13 residues. Germline V gene lookup returns CDR1 SGHKS and CDR2 YYEKEE (reference sequence). CDR3 loop: CASTLGIGSEQFF. CDR3 coding DNA: TGTGCCAGCACCCTTGGTATAGGGAGTGAGCAGTTCTTC. The variable domain in full, with the rest retrieved from reference TRBV5-5 and TRBJ2-1, is DAGVTQSPTHLIKTRGQQVTLRCSPISGHKSVSWYQQVLGQGPQFIFQYYEKEERGRGNFPDRFSARQFPNYSSELNVNALLLGDSALYLCASTLGIGSEQFFGPGTRLTVL.

The chain has TRBV25-1 and TRBJ1-3; possibly TRBD1 for D (5 bases). V was cut by 1 base and J by 0 bases, with 10 bases left in between. This CDR3 comprises 16 residues. CDR1 is MGHDK, CDR2 SYGVNS, per germline. In DNA, the CDR3 is TGTGCCAGCAGTGAATGGGGCAGAACCTCTGGAAACACCATATATTTT. It codes for CASSEWGRTSGNTIYF. The full variable domain, completed using reference TRBV25-1 and TRBJ1-3, is EADIYQTPRYLVIGTGKKITLECSQTMGHDKMYWYQQDPGMELHLIHYSYGVNSTEKGDLSSESTVSRIRTEHFPLTLESARPSHTSQYLCASSEWGRTSGNTIYFGEGSWLTVV.

The chain couples TRBV5-6 to TRBJ1-1; possibly TRBD1 for D (5 bases). The V end lost 0 bases, the J end lost 0 bases, and 6 bases lay between the germline ends. CDR3 length equals 14 residues. The germline V gene has CDR1 SGHDT and CDR2 YYEEEE. Here the CDR3 reads CASSLGQMNTEAFF. DNA for the CDR3: TGTGCCAGCAGCTTGGGACAGATGAACACTGAAGCTTTCTTT.

The chain recombines TRBV4-1 with TRBJ1-5; TRBD1 aligns across 8 bases. The J segment lost 6 bases and the V segment lost 5 bases, leaving 3 bases of the junction unmatched. The germline V gene encodes CDR1 MGHRA and CDR2 YSYEKL. This CDR3 comprises 13 residues. The chain's CDR3 is CASSYRGSQPQHF. The CDR3 DNA follows: TGCGCCAGCAGCTACAGGGGGAGTCAGCCCCAGCATTTT.

This chain connects TRBV7-2 to TRBJ2-7; 9 nucleotides align to TRBD1. The CDR3 has 15 amino acids. The V gene end was trimmed by 4 bases and the J gene end by 5 bases; junction bases not matched to a gene: 9. CDR1 is SGHTA and CDR2 is FQGNSA in the germline V gene. The CDR3 protein is CASSWADRGTDEQYF. The CDR3 DNA sequence: TGTGCCAGCAGCTGGGCGGACAGGGGAACGGACGAGCAGTACTTC. Together with reference TRBV7-2 and TRBJ2-7, the CDR3 gives the full variable domain: GAGVSQSPSNKVTEKGKDVELRCDPISGHTALYWYRQSLGQGLEFLIYFQGNSAPDKSGLPSDRFSAERTGGSVSTLTIQRTQQEDSAVYLCASSWADRGTDEQYFGPGTRLTVT.

The chain joins TRBV30 to TRBJ2-7; D gene unclear. Germline-derived CDR1 and CDR2 are GTSNPN and SVGIG (reference sequence). Trimming shortened V by 1 base and J by 3 bases, and 10 bases separated the two germline ends. The CDR3 contains 13 residues. The CDR3 DNA sequence: TGTGCCTGGAGTGCCCGGGTCCTCTACGAGCAGTACTTC. Translated: CAWSARVLYEQYF. The whole variable domain, filled in from reference TRBV30 and TRBJ2-7, reads SQTIHQWPATLVQPVGSPLSLECTVEGTSNPNLYWYRQAAGRGLQLLFYSVGIGQISSEVPQNLSASRPQDRQFILSSKKLLLSDSGFYLCAWSARVLYEQYFGPGTRLTVT.

This clone was counted only a few times. The chain uses TRBV6-1 and TRBJ2-7; D uncertain. The V end lost 4 bases, the J end lost 6 bases, and 13 bases lay between the germline ends. CDR3 length: 13 residues. Germline values: CDR1 MNHNS, CDR2 SASEGT. The CDR3: CASSAENVPEQYF. CDR3 DNA sequence: TGTGCCAGCAGTGCGGAGAACGTTCCCGAGCAGTACTTC.

V is TRBV7-8 and J is TRBJ1-2, with 9 bases that match TRBD1. The CDR3 has 19 amino acids. CDR1 and CDR2 (germline): SGHVS, FQNEAQ. Germline trimming cut 5 bases from V and 1 base from J; bases unmatched to any gene: 17. The CDR3 loop is CASSLEARGRDRDNYGYTF. In DNA, the CDR3 is TGTGCCAGCAGCCTAGAAGCGCGGGGCCGGGACAGGGATAACTATGGCTACACCTTC.

The chain uses TRBV4-1 and TRBJ2-3; 11 nucleotides line up with TRBD2. The CDR3 runs 19 residues. Germline-derived CDR1 and CDR2 are MGHRA and YSYEKL. V was clipped by 2 bases and J by 5 bases; unmatched bases: 15. The CDR3: CASSQLAGGLPSGRDTQYF. The CDR3 DNA reads TGCGCCAGCAGCCAACTAGCGGGGGGACTCCCCAGTGGGAGAGATACGCAGTATTTT.

V is TRBV5-4 and J is TRBJ1-2; a possible D gene is TRBD1 (6 bases). Germline loops: CDR1 SGHNT, CDR2 YYREEE (reference sequence). The CDR3 has 15 residues. The V gene lost 1 base and the J gene lost 8 bases, with 18 bases spanning the gap. CDR3 nucleotides: TGTGCCAGCAGCTTGCGATACAGGGAATTAAGCGGCTACACCTTC. Translating gives CASSLRYRELSGYTF.

The V call is TRBV19, the J call TRBJ1-5; 9 nucleotides match TRBD1. This CDR3 comprises 17 residues. V lost 6 bases, J lost 2 bases, and 11 bases stayed unmatched. CDR1 and CDR2 from the germline V gene are LNHDA and SQIVND (reference sequence). CDR3 loop: CASRGQGSNTGNQPQHF. In nucleotides, the CDR3 is TGTGCCAGTAGGGGACAGGGATCGAATACGGGCAATCAGCCCCAGCATTTT.

The chain has TRBV9 and TRBJ1-1, with D hard to call. Germline V gene lookup returns CDR1 SGDLS and CDR2 YYNGEE. The V gene lost 3 bases and the J gene lost 3 bases, with 15 bases spanning the gap. The CDR3 is 15 amino acids. The CDR3 bases are TGTGCCAGCAGCGGACGCTCGGGTCTCCACACTGAAGCTTTCTTT. It translates to CASSGRSGLHTEAFF.

The chain uses TRBV6-6 and TRBJ1-1; TRBD1 is a possible D gene (5 bases). Trimming left V 3 bases short and J 11 bases short, with 13 bases between. Germline V CDR1 and CDR2: MNHNY, SVGAGI (reference sequence). The CDR3 is made up of 12 amino acids. The CDR3 here is CASSYGAGEAFF. The CDR3 bases are TGTGCCAGCAGTTATGGGGCGGGGGAGGCTTTCTTT.

The V and J genes are TRBV11-2 and TRBJ2-3, with D possibly being TRBD2 (6 bases). Germline loops: CDR1 SGHAT, CDR2 FQNNGV. Deletions cut 2 bases from V and 2 bases from J, with 11 bases between. There are 15 residues in the CDR3. The CDR3 spells CASSLRDFNTDTQYF. Here the CDR3 DNA reads TGTGCCAGCAGCTTAAGGGACTTCAACACAGATACGCAGTATTTT.

A single count supports this clone. The identical CDR3 is also encoded by other nucleotide sequences in the sample. The rearrangement joins TRBV2 to TRBJ1-1; possibly TRBD1 for D (5 bases). Germline CDR1 and CDR2: SNHLY and FYNNEI. V lost 2 bases, J lost 5 bases, and 9 bases lay in between. This CDR3 has 13 amino acids. The CDR3 sequence is CASSEREGTEAFF. The CDR3 region has the DNA TGTGCCAGCAGTGAAAGGGAGGGGACTGAAGCTTTCTTT.

DNA of the CDR3: TGTGCCAGCAGCCCCGGCAGGGGCCTAGATACGCAGTATTTT. Encoded protein: CASSPGRGLDTQYF. The chain uses TRBV7-9 and TRBJ2-3; TRBD1 might be the D (6 bases). The ends were cut back, 5 bases at V and 5 bases at J, with 14 bases in the middle. The length of the CDR3 is 14 residues. The germline V gene encodes CDR1 SEHNR and CDR2 FQNEAQ (reference sequence).

This sequence joins TRBV1 and TRBJ2-7; the D call TRBD1 from the table was never checked on the DNA. TRBV1 is noted as a pseudogene. The length of the CDR3 is 14 residues. The chain's CDR3 is CTSSQGKQSYEQYF. The CDR3 nucleotides are TGCACCAGCAGCCAAGGCAAACAGAGCTACGAGCAGTACTTC.

The V call is TRBV9, the J call TRBJ1-1; 8 nucleotides align to TRBD1. CDR1 SGDLS and CDR2 YYNGEE come from the germline V gene. With 4 bases clipped from V and 8 bases from J, the junction kept 7 bases outside the gene matches. The CDR3 loop spans 13 amino acids. CDR3 amino acids: CASSRGTGVEAFF. The CDR3 nucleotides read TGTGCCAGCAGCAGGGGGACAGGAGTGGAAGCTTTCTTT.

The V gene is TRBV18, the J gene TRBJ1-2; D may be TRBD1 (6 bases). CDR1 is KGHSH and CDR2 is LQKENI in the germline V gene. V dropped 8 bases and J dropped 2 bases, with 12 bases sitting between them. CDR3 length: 13 amino acids. As DNA, the CDR3 is TGTGCCAGCGGTTCAGGGGAGAACTATGGCTACACCTTC. Translated: CASGSGENYGYTF.

Worth noting for this clone: The germline gene is not matched at one end of the junction; a read error may be the cause. The sample holds other DNA sequences that translate to the same CDR3. The rearrangement uses TRBV7-7 and TRBJ1-6, with D perhaps matching TRBD1 (6 bases). The CDR3 is 14 residues long. CDR1 is SSHAT, CDR2 FNYEAQ, per germline (reference sequence). The CDR3 here is CASSGGGPGSPLHF. The CDR3 nucleotides are TGTGCTAGCAGCGGCGGGGGGCCAGGCTCACCCCTCCACTTT.